The 23 T cell receptor beta chains presented below share a single source sample, sequenced in a study of T cell repertoires in cytomegalovirus infection. TCRdb passed the reads through MiXCR, listing each CDR3 protein once. The sample consists of 100,000 or so distinct CDR3 sequences, 20% to 30% of them appearing once. Material: CD8+ T cells from PBMCs. These receptors were obtained from a human donor in good health (CMV status not recorded). Some clones in this sample may be carry-over from other donors' samples.

This clonotype was picked up a small number of times. V is TRBV12-3 or TRBV12-4 and J is TRBJ2-7; 7 positions agree with TRBD1. The CDR3 spans 16 residues. Unmatched junction bases numbered 15, after V lost 6 bases and J lost 4 bases. Written as DNA, the CDR3 is TGTGCCAGCAGCACCCGCAGGGGGAGCGGAGGATACGAGCAGTACTTC. The encoded protein is CASSTRRGSGGYEQYF.

This clonotype came up a few times. This chain links TRBV4-3 with TRBJ1-1, with a tentative D call TRBD1 (5 bases). The CDR3 has 16 residues. CDR1 is LGHNA, CDR2 YSLEER, per germline. V lost 0 bases, J lost 0 bases, and 11 bases lay in between. The CDR3 coding sequence is TGCGCCAGCAGCCAAGATAGGGCAGGGATGAACACTGAAGCTTTCTTT. It encodes CASSQDRAGMNTEAFF.

V gene TRBV29-1 combines with J gene TRBJ2-7; TRBD1 matches 10 bases. CDR1 and CDR2 from the germline V gene are SQVTM and ANQGSEA. The trim removed 0 bases at V and 1 base at J, leaving 6 bases unmatched. The CDR3 covers 16 residues. The CDR3 here is CSVEDRGTGDSYEQYF. The CDR3 nucleotides read TGCAGCGTTGAAGATCGGGGGACAGGGGATTCCTACGAGCAGTACTTC.

This chain joins TRBV7-9 and TRBJ2-2; D may match TRBD1 or TRBD2 (6 bases each). The germline V gene encodes CDR1 SEHNR and CDR2 FQNEAQ (reference sequence). V lost 2 bases and J 4 bases, leaving 11 bases between the germline ends. The CDR3 covers 15 residues. The CDR3 loop reads CASSLQGGRTGELFF. CDR3 in DNA: TGTGCCAGCAGCTTACAAGGGGGGCGCACCGGGGAGCTGTTTTTT.

This clonotype was seen a handful of times. The chain joins TRBV29-1 to TRBJ1-2; tentative D call: TRBD1 (5 bases). CDR1 and CDR2 (germline): SQVTM, ANQGSEA. This CDR3 spans 15 amino acids. V was clipped by 3 bases and J by 3 bases, with 17 bases between them. For the CDR3, the DNA is TGCAGCGTTGACGTTTCGCCGATGGGGGACTATGGCTACACCTTC. Encoded protein: CSVDVSPMGDYGYTF.

This clonotype appeared once. The chain combines TRBV4-1 with TRBJ2-2; no firm D call. V dropped 1 base and J dropped 6 bases, with 9 bases sitting between them. The CDR3 loop spans 14 amino acids. Germline assignment: CDR1 MGHRA and CDR2 YSYEKL. The CDR3 protein is CASSQAGPPGELFF. The CDR3 DNA follows: TGCGCCAGCAGCCAAGCGGGTCCCCCCGGGGAGCTGTTTTTT.

This clonotype was detected many times. The chain couples TRBV28 to TRBJ2-1, with 10 bases matching TRBD1. Germline CDR1 MDHEN, CDR2 SYDVKM. The CDR3 extends over 16 amino acids. Trimming cost V 3 bases and J 2 bases; bases outside gene matches: 4. The CDR3, as DNA: TGTGCCAGCAGTTTCCTCGGACAGGGGGCCTACAATGAGCAGTTCTTC. Protein: CASSFLGQGAYNEQFF.

This clonotype showed up many times. This chain joins TRBV7-2 and TRBJ1-2; TRBD1 is a possible D gene (5 bases). Trimming left V 5 bases short and J 6 bases short, with 19 bases between. The CDR3 is made up of 15 amino acids. The germline V gene encodes CDR1 SGHTA and CDR2 FQGNSA. CDR3 protein: CASSPRAGVGDGYTF. In DNA form, the CDR3 reads TGTGCCAGCAGCCCCCGTGCGGGGGTTGGGGATGGCTACACCTTC.

This clonotype appeared many times. V is TRBV5-8 and J is TRBJ1-5; D is unclear. The germline V gene has CDR1 SGHTS and CDR2 YDEGEE. The CDR3 contains 15 residues. Trimming left V 4 bases short and J 7 bases short, with 18 bases between. The CDR3 loop reads CASSRLLEVYQPQHF. The CDR3 DNA follows: TGTGCCAGCAGCCGACTTTTGGAGGTGTACCAGCCCCAGCATTTT.

The sample holds a few counts of this clonotype. This chain connects TRBV7-2 to TRBJ2-2; maybe TRBD2 (5 bases). The CDR3 sequence is 14 residues long. CDR1 is SGHTA, CDR2 FQGNSA, per germline. Trimming left V 0 bases short and J 7 bases short, with 9 bases between. CDR3 protein: CASSLAPGFGELFF. In DNA form, the CDR3 reads TGTGCCAGCAGCTTAGCGCCGGGGTTCGGGGAGCTGTTTTTT.

With regard to this clonotype: At one boundary the junction diverges from the germline segment, which might be a read error. The gene calls are TRBV7-2 and TRBJ2-1; 10 bases fit TRBD2. Looked up from germline, CDR1 is SGHTA and CDR2 is FQGNSA. This CDR3 contains 15 residues. CDR3 region: CASTLAGGPRNEQFF. The CDR3 nucleotides are TGTGCCAGCACCTTAGCGGGGGGCCCCCGAAATGAGCAGTTCTTC.

This clonotype was recorded many times. This chain joins TRBV7-2 and TRBJ1-2; D remains unclear. The germline V gene has CDR1 SGHTA and CDR2 FQGNSA. There are 13 residues in the CDR3. V lost 7 bases and J lost 2, with 11 bases in between. The CDR3, as DNA: TGTGCCAGCACTCAAGTTGAAAACTATGGCTACACCTTC. Residues: CASTQVENYGYTF. The entire variable domain, with the rest obtained from reference TRBV7-2 and TRBJ1-2, is as follows: GAGVSQSPSNKVTEKGKDVELRCDPISGHTALYWYRQSLGQGLEFLIYFQGNSAPDKSGLPSDRFSAERTGGSVSTLTIQRTQQEDSAVYLCASTQVENYGYTFGSGTRLTVV.

This chain uses TRBV7-6 with TRBJ2-2, with 9 bases matching TRBD2. The germline gives CDR1 SGHVS, CDR2 FNYEAQ. This CDR3 spans 15 amino acids. V shed 5 bases and J 0 bases; nucleotides not matched to a gene: 1. CDR3 sequence reads: CASSRGRANTGELFF. The CDR3 DNA sequence: TGTGCCAGCAGCCGCGGGAGGGCGAACACCGGGGAGCTGTTTTTT.

A few counts support this clonotype. V gene TRBV7-8 combines with J gene TRBJ1-1; TRBD1 is a possible D gene (5 bases). V lost 1 base, J lost 2 bases, and 8 bases lay in between. Germline V gene sequence: CDR1 SGHVS, CDR2 FQNEAQ. CDR3 length: 14 residues. CDR3 nucleotide sequence: TGTGCCAGCAGCTTAGACAGGATTAACACTGAAGCTTTCTTT. Its protein is CASSLDRINTEAFF.

This clonotype was seen only a few times. The V gene is TRBV28, the J gene TRBJ2-1, with TRBD2 matching 8 bases. Germline V gene sequence: CDR1 MDHEN, CDR2 SYDVKM. The CDR3 totals 15 residues. With 7 bases clipped from V and 0 bases from J, the junction kept 5 bases outside the gene matches. CDR3 bases: TGTGCCAGCACTGGCCTAGCGGGCTCCTACAATGAGCAGTTCTTC. Protein product: CASTGLAGSYNEQFF.

This clonotype turned up a few times. The chain combines TRBV6-4 with TRBJ2-1; D might be TRBD2 (5 bases). The CDR3 is 14 amino acids. V lost 10 bases to trimming and J lost 10 bases, with 23 bases between them. Looked up from germline, CDR1 is MRHNA and CDR2 is SNTAGT. The CDR3 spells CAIGPRAEIQEQFF. CDR3 DNA: TGTGCCATCGGTCCGCGGGCAGAAATACAAGAGCAGTTCTTC.

V is TRBV10-3 and J is TRBJ2-7; TRBD2 matches 8 bases. CDR1 and CDR2 (germline): ENHRY, SYGVKD. The junction had 6 bases not matched to a gene; V was cut back by 6 bases and J by 5 bases. The CDR3 sequence is 13 residues long. The CDR3 coding sequence is TGTGCCATCAGGTCCGGGACTAGAAACGAGCAGTACTTC. This sequence encodes CAIRSGTRNEQYF.

This clonotype was found a few times. The chain carries TRBV9 and TRBJ2-3, with 9 nucleotides matching TRBD2. Losses at the gene ends were 2 bases for V and 1 base for J; bases not matched to a gene: 2. This CDR3 spans 15 amino acids. Per germline, CDR1 SGDLS and CDR2 YYNGEE. The CDR3 DNA is TGTGCCAGCAGCGTTCTAGCGGGACGCACAGATACGCAGTATTTT. The encoded protein is CASSVLAGRTDTQYF.

This clonotype was seen ten or more times. The chain is built from TRBV7-2 and TRBJ1-2; D is ambiguous. The ends were cut back, 4 bases at V and 2 bases at J, with 11 bases in the middle. This CDR3 comprises 14 residues. Germline CDR1 and CDR2: SGHTA and FQGNSA. In nucleotides, the CDR3 is TGTGCCAGCAGCTCCACGGGAGGAAACTATGGCTACACCTTC. Its translation is CASSSTGGNYGYTF.

The sample holds a few counts of this clonotype. This chain links TRBV7-9 with TRBJ2-5; D might be TRBD1 (5 bases). CDR3 length equals 14 residues. Per germline, CDR1 SEHNR and CDR2 FQNEAQ (reference sequence). The ends were cut back, 5 bases at V and 4 bases at J, with 14 bases in the middle. The CDR3 sequence: CASSPGSGRETQYF. The DNA of the CDR3 is TGTGCCAGCAGCCCAGGATCAGGGCGAGAGACCCAGTACTTC.

This clonotype was seen a few times. This chain joins TRBV7-9 and TRBJ2-7; 12 bases line up with TRBD1. Trimming took 5 bases from V and 6 from J; bases not matched to a gene: 8. CDR1 is SEHNR, CDR2 FQNEAQ, per germline (reference sequence). This CDR3 has 15 residues. DNA for the CDR3: TGTGCCAGCAGCCCGGGACAGGGGGCGATTCGCGAGCAGTACTTC. Translating gives CASSPGQGAIREQYF. The whole variable domain, remainder taken from reference TRBV7-9 and TRBJ2-7, is DTGVSQNPRHKITKRGQNVTFRCDPISEHNRLYWYRQTLGQGPEFLTYFQNEAQLEKSRLLSDRFSAERPKGSFSTLEIQRTEQGDSAMYLCASSPGQGAIREQYFGPGTRLTVT.

The chain carries TRBV4-1 and TRBJ1-1; D is uncertain. The ends were cut back, 0 bases at V and 1 base at J, with 9 bases in the middle. Germline loops: CDR1 MGHRA, CDR2 YSYEKL. This CDR3 is 15 amino acids long. CDR3 bases: TGCGCCAGCAGCCAAGAAGGCAGAGGGAACACTGAAGCTTTCTTT. It is translated as CASSQEGRGNTEAFF.

A few counts support this clonotype. The V call is TRBV5-1, the J call TRBJ2-5, with 7 bases identical to TRBD1. The CDR3 extends over 17 amino acids. Germline V gene data show CDR1 as SGHRS and CDR2 as YFSETQ. Unmatched junction bases numbered 11, after V lost 2 bases and J lost 1 base. CDR3 sequence (DNA): TGCGCCAGCAGCTTCGGACAGGCTCGATTACCCCAAGAGACCCAGTACTTC. Its protein product is CASSFGQARLPQETQYF.